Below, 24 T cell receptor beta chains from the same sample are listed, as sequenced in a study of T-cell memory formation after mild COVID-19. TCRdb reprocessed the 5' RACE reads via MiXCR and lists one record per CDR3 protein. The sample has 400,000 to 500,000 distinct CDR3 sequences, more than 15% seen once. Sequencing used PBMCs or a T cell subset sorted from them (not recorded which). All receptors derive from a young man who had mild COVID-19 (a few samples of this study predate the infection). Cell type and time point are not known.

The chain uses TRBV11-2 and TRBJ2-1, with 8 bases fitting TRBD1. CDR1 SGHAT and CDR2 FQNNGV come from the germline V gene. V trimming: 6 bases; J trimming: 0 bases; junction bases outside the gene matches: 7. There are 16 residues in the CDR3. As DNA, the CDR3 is TGTGCCAGCAGGCCTAACAGGGGGAGCTCCTACAATGAGCAGTTCTTC. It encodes CASRPNRGSSYNEQFF.

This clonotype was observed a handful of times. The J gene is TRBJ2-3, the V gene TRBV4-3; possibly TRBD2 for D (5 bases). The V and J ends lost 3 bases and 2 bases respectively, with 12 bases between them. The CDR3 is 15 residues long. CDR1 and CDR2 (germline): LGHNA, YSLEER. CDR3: CASSQDWVHTDTQYF. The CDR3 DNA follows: TGCGCCAGCAGCCAGGACTGGGTACACACAGATACGCAGTATTTT.

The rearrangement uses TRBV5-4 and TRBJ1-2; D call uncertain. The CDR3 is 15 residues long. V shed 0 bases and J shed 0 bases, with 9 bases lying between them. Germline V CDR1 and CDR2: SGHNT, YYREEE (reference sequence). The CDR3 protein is CASSLAEGANYGYTF. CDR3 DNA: TGTGCCAGCAGCTTGGCCGAGGGCGCTAACTATGGCTACACCTTC.

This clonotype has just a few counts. CDR3 in DNA: TGTGCCAGCAAGACATGGGGACAGAATTACGGGGAGCAGTACGTC. Translating it yields CASKTWGQNYGEQYV. V usage is TRBV7-2 and J usage is TRBJ2-7; the match to TRBD1 covers 7 bases. Germline V lookup: CDR1 SGHTA, CDR2 FQGNSA. V gave up 7 bases and J gave up 7 bases; unmatched junction bases: 16. This CDR3 spans 15 amino acids.

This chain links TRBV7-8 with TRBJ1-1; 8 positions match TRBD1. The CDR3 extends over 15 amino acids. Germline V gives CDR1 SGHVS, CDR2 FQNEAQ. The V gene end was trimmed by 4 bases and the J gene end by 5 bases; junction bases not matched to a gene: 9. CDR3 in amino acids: CASSSIGTGRTEAFF. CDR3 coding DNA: TGTGCCAGCAGCTCGATCGGGACAGGACGGACTGAAGCTTTCTTT.

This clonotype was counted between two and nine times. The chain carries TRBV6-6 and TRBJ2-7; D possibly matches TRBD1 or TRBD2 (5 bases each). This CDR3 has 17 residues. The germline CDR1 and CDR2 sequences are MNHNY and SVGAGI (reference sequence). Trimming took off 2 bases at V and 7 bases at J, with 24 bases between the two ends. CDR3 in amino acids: CASSYPGPGGSGKEQYF. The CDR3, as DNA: TGTGCCAGCAGTTACCCGGGGCCTGGCGGGTCCGGGAAAGAGCAGTACTTC.

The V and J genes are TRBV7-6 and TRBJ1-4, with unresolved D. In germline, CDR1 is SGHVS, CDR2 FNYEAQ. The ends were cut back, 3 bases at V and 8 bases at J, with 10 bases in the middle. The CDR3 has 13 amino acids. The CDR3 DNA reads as TGTGCCAGCAGCTTGAGGGTGCAAGAAAAACTGTTTTTT. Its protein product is CASSLRVQEKLFF.

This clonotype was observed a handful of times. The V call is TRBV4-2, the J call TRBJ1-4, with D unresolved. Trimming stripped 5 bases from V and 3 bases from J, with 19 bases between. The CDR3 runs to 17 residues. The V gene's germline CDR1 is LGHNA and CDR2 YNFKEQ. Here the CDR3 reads CASSSNVQGSPNEKLFF. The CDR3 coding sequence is TGTGCCAGCAGCTCTAACGTTCAAGGGTCACCTAATGAAAAACTGTTTTTT.

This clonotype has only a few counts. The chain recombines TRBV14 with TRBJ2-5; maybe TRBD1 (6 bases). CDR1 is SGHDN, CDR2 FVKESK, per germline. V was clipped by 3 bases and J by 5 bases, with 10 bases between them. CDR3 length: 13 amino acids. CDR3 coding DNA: TGTGCCAGCAGCCAGTGGGGGCGGGAGACCCAGTACTTC. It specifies CASSQWGRETQYF.

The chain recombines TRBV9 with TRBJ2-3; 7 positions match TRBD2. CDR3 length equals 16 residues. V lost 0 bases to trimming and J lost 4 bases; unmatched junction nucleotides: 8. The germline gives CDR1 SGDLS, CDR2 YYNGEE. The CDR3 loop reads CASSVAVVTSPDTQYF. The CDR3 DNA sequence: TGTGCCAGCAGCGTAGCTGTCGTGACTAGCCCAGATACGCAGTATTTT.

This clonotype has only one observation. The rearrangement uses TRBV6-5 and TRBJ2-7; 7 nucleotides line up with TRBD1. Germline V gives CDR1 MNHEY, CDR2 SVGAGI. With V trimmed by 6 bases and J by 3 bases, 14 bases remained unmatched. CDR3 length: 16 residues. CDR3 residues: CASSPRPRDRNYEQYF. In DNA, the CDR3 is TGTGCCAGCAGCCCCCGCCCCCGGGACAGAAACTACGAGCAGTACTTC.

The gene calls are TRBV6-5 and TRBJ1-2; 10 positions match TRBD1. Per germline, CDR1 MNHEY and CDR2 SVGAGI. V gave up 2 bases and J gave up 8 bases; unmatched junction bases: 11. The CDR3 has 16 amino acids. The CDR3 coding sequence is TGTGCCAGCAGTTACGTTACGACAGGGGGCTTCTTAGGCTACACCTTC. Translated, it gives CASSYVTTGGFLGYTF.

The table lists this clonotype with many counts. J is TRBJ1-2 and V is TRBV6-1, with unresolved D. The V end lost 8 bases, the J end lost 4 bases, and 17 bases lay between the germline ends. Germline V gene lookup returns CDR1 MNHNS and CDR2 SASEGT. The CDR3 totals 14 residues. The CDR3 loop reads CASRLITAVYGYTF. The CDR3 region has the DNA TGTGCCAGCCGCCTCATTACAGCAGTCTATGGCTACACCTTC.

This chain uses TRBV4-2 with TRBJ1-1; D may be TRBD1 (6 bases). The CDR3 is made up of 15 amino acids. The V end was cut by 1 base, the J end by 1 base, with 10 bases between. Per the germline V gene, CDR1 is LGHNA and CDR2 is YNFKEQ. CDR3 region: CASSQVGGGNTEAFF. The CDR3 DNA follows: TGTGCCAGCAGCCAAGTAGGGGGAGGGAACACTGAAGCTTTCTTT.

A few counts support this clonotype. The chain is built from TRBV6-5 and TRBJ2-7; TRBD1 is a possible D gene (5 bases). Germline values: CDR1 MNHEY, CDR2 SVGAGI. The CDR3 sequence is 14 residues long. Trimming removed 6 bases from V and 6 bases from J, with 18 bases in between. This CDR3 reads CASSAFWGWREQYV. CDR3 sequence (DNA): TGTGCCAGCAGCGCCTTCTGGGGCTGGCGCGAGCAGTACGTC.

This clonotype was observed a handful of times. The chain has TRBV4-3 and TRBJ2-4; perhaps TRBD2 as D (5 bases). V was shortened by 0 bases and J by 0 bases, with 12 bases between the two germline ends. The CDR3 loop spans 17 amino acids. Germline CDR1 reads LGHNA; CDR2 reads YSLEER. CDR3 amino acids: CASSQEARGLAKNIQYF. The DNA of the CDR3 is TGCGCCAGCAGCCAAGAAGCGAGAGGACTAGCCAAAAACATTCAGTACTTC.

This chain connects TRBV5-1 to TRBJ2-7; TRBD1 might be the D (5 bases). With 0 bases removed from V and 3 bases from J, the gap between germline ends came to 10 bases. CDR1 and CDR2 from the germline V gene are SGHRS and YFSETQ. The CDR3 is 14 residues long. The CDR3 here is CASSLATDFYEQYF. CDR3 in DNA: TGCGCCAGCAGCTTGGCGACAGACTTCTACGAGCAGTACTTC.

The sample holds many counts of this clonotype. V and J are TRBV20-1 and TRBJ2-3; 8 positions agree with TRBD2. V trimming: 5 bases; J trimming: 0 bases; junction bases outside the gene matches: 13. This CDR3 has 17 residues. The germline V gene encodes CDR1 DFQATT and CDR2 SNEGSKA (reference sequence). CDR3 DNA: TGCAGTGCTTTACTAGCGGACCGAACTTATAGCACAGATACGCAGTATTTT. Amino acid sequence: CSALLADRTYSTDTQYF.

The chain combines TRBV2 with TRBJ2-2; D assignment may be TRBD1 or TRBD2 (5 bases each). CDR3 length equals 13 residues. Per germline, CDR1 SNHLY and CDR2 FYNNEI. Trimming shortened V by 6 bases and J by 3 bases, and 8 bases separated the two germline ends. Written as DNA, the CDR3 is TGTGCCAGCAGGGGACGGTACACCGGGGAGCTGTTTTTT. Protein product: CASRGRYTGELFF. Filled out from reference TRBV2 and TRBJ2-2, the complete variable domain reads EPEVTQTPSHQVTQMGQEVILRCVPISNHLYFYWYRQILGQKVEFLVSFYNNEISEKSEIFDDQFSVERPDGSNFTLKIRSTKLEDSAMYFCASRGRYTGELFFGEGSRLTVL.

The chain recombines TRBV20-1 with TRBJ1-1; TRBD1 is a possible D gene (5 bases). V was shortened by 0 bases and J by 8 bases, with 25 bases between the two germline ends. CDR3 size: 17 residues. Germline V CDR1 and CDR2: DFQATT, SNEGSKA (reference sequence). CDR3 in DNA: TGCAGTGCTAGAGACAGGGTGGCCGCAACTGCGTTAATGGAAGCTTTCTTT. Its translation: CSARDRVAATALMEAFF.

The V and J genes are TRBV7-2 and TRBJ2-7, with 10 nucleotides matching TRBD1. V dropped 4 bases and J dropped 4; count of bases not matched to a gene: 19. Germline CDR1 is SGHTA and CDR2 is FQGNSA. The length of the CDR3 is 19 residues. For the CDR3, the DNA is TGTGCCAGCAGCTCGCACACCACCGTCGGGACAGGGGCGATGTACGAGCAGTACTTC. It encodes CASSSHTTVGTGAMYEQYF. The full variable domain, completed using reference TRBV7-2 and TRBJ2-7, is GAGVSQSPSNKVTEKGKDVELRCDPISGHTALYWYRQSLGQGLEFLIYFQGNSAPDKSGLPSDRFSAERTGGSVSTLTIQRTQQEDSAVYLCASSSHTTVGTGAMYEQYFGPGTRLTVT.

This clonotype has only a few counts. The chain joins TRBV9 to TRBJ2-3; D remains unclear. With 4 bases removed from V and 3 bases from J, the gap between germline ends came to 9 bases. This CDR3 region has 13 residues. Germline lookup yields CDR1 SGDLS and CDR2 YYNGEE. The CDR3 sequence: CASSYYTTDTQYF. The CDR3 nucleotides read TGTGCCAGCAGCTACTACACGACAGATACGCAGTATTTT.

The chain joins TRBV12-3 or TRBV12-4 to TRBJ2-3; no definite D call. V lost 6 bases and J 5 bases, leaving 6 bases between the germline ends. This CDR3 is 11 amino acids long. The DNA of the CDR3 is TGTGCCAGCAGGACGGGAGATACGCAGTATTTT. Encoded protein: CASRTGDTQYF.

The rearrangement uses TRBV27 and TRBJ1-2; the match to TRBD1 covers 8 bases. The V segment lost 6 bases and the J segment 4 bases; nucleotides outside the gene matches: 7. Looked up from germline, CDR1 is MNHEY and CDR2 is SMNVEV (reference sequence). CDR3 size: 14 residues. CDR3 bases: TGTGCCAGCAGACGTCCAGGGGGCAGCTATGGCTACACCTTC. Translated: CASRRPGGSYGYTF.